The next 13 T cell receptor beta chains were all read from a single sample in a study of blood T cell repertoires in COVID-19. Data came from immunoSEQ multiplex PCR; TCRdb stores just in-frame clones and leaves some out. The data contain 60,000 to 65,000 clones, roughly four fifths of them singletons. The sequenced material came from peripheral blood. The receptor source for this set is a man aged 50 or older with COVID-19, enrolled during active disease.

The rearrangement links TRBV6-6 to TRBJ1-1; tentative D call: TRBD1 (6 bases). The V and J ends lost 10 bases and 0 bases respectively, with 12 bases between them. This CDR3 is built from 13 residues. The germline V gene encodes CDR1 MNHNY and CDR2 SVGAGI (reference sequence). CDR3 region: CAMNRDMNTEAFF. The CDR3 coding sequence is TGTGCCATGAACAGGGACATGAACACTGAAGCTTTCTTT.

V is TRBV4-3 and J is TRBJ1-5, with D uncertain. The ends were cut back, 0 bases at V and 10 bases at J, with 16 bases in the middle. Germline CDR1 is LGHNA and CDR2 is YSLEER. This CDR3 spans 15 amino acids. CDR3 nucleotides: TGCGCCAGCAGCCAAGATACTAACGTTCGATTTCCCCAGCATTTT. Amino acid sequence: CASSQDTNVRFPQHF.

The rearrangement joins TRBV27 to TRBJ1-1, with unresolved D. The CDR3 consists of 15 residues. CDR1 MNHEY and CDR2 SMNVEV come from the germline V gene (reference sequence). V lost 6 bases to trimming and J lost 0 bases, with 14 bases between them. For the CDR3, the DNA is TGTGCCAGCAGGCTTTGGCGGGGTATGAACACTGAAGCTTTCTTT. It yields the protein CASRLWRGMNTEAFF.

A single count supports this clone. The chain couples TRBV27 to TRBJ1-6, with D uncertain. Germline assignment: CDR1 MNHEY and CDR2 SMNVEV (reference sequence). The CDR3 has 16 amino acids. V lost 4 bases and J lost 10, with 20 bases in between. The CDR3 spells CASSSPPGRFNSPLHF. CDR3 bases: TGTGCCAGCAGTTCACCCCCGGGGAGGTTTAACTCACCCCTCCACTTT.

This clone has a single count. The chain joins TRBV6-1 to TRBJ2-1, with 9 positions matching TRBD2. The CDR3 is 18 residues long. Trimming at V came to 1 base and at J to 0 bases, leaving 7 bases not matched to a gene. Germline CDR1 MNHNS, CDR2 SASEGT. CDR3 bases: TGTGCCAGCAGTGAAGGTAGACTAGCGGATCCCTCCTACAATGAGCAGTTCTTC. Residues: CASSEGRLADPSYNEQFF.

The rearrangement links TRBV10-1 to TRBJ2-3; a weak D match, TRBD2 (5 bases). V gave up 9 bases and J gave up 0 bases, with 13 bases separating them. Looked up from germline, CDR1 is WNHNN and CDR2 is SYGVQD (reference sequence). This CDR3 has 14 residues. CDR3 protein: CARSPGGSTDTQYF. Written as DNA, the CDR3 is TGCGCCAGGTCCCCGGGCGGGAGCACAGATACGCAGTATTTT.

The gene calls are TRBV19 and TRBJ1-3; 8 bases match TRBD1. After removal of 5 bases from V and 2 bases from J, the junction contained 8 bases not matched to a gene. This CDR3 contains 16 residues. Germline V gives CDR1 LNHDA, CDR2 SQIVND (reference sequence). Here the CDR3 reads CASSLPTGAAGNTIYF. The CDR3 DNA is TGTGCCAGTAGTTTGCCGACAGGGGCTGCTGGAAACACCATATATTTT.

This clone was detected only a few times. This chain connects TRBV10-1 to TRBJ2-7, with a possible D match to TRBD2 (6 bases). The CDR3 sequence is 13 residues long. Germline values: CDR1 WNHNN, CDR2 SYGVQD (reference sequence). Trimming pared 7 bases from V and 5 bases from J, leaving 15 bases between. The CDR3 here is CASKPASGDEQYF. CDR3 nucleotides: TGCGCCAGCAAACCAGCTTCGGGAGACGAGCAGTACTTC.

This chain uses TRBV24-1 with TRBJ1-5, with D maybe TRBD1 (5 bases). Trimming took 3 bases from V and 11 from J, leaving 13 bases between them. Germline V gene lookup returns CDR1 KGHDR and CDR2 SFDVKD. The CDR3 sequence is 13 residues long. As DNA, the CDR3 is TGTGCCACCAGTGATGCCTGGGACTCTACCCAGCATTTT. Amino acid sequence: CATSDAWDSTQHF.

The CDR3 DNA reads as TGCGCCAGCAGCCCCGGACTAGCGGGTTTTAACGGGAATGAGCAGTTCTTC. Translated: CASSPGLAGFNGNEQFF. The V and J genes are TRBV5-1 and TRBJ2-1; 11 bases agree with TRBD2. Germline-derived CDR1 and CDR2 are SGHRS and YFSETQ. Losses at the gene ends were 4 bases for V and 7 bases for J; bases not matched to a gene: 13. The CDR3 is made up of 17 amino acids.

In its sample, this clone was seen a few times. V is TRBV6-5 and J is TRBJ2-7; perhaps TRBD2 as D (5 bases). Trimming pared 8 bases from V and 3 bases from J, leaving 8 bases between. This CDR3 is 11 amino acids long. The germline V gene encodes CDR1 MNHEY and CDR2 SVGAGI. The CDR3 coding sequence is TGTGCCAGCGGAGAGGGCTACGAGCAGTACTTC. It yields the protein CASGEGYEQYF.

The chain recombines TRBV13 with TRBJ2-1; D is possibly TRBD2 (6 bases). Germline CDR1 PRHDT, CDR2 FYEKMQ (reference sequence). The CDR3 runs to 16 residues. The V and J ends lost 4 bases and 1 base respectively, with 14 bases between them. This chain's CDR3 is CASSSPGTLSYNEQFF. In DNA, the CDR3 is TGTGCCAGCAGCTCCCCCGGGACTCTTTCCTACAATGAGCAGTTCTTC.

This chain links TRBV19 with TRBJ1-5; D is unresolved. This CDR3 contains 18 residues. Germline CDR1 is LNHDA and CDR2 is SQIVND (reference sequence). Trimming took off 7 bases at V and 0 bases at J, with 22 bases between the two ends. The CDR3 spells CASTGQNLPIHSNQPQHF. CDR3 in DNA: TGTGCCAGTACGGGTCAGAATCTACCAATACATAGCAATCAGCCCCAGCATTTT.